This T cell receptor (beta chain) was sequenced during a study of cytomegalovirus exposure and HLA in healthy donors. In the study overall: The 100 to 150 validation repertoires were reported in a later analysis to have been generated on the same platform as the roughly 700 first-cohort repertoires.

CDR3 length: 13 amino acids. CDR1 and CDR2 from the germline V gene are LGHNA and YSLEER. Trimming shortened V by 0 bases and J by 5 bases, and 7 bases separated the two germline ends. TCRdb's copy holds only in-frame clones and misses some; the assay was immunoSEQ multiplex PCR. The sample contains some 320,000 clones, approximately 86% of which appear only once. Worth noting for this clone: Antigen: not known.

Overall study findings and caveats: First-cohort TCR clusters tended to co-occur in the roughly 130 validation repertoires, a later analysis found. Cytomegalovirus association was listed for around 170 TCR beta chains. It was reportedly the case that the classifier diagnosed cytomegalovirus status with high specificity and sensitivity.

The chain links TRBV4-3 to TRBJ2-5; D not certain. Sequenced input: PBMCs. The sequence derives from a woman aged 25 to 45 in good health and CMV-seropositive. This CDR3 reads CASSQDLTETQYF. The CDR3 DNA reads TGCGCCAGCAGCCAAGATCTTACGGAGACCCAGTACTTC.